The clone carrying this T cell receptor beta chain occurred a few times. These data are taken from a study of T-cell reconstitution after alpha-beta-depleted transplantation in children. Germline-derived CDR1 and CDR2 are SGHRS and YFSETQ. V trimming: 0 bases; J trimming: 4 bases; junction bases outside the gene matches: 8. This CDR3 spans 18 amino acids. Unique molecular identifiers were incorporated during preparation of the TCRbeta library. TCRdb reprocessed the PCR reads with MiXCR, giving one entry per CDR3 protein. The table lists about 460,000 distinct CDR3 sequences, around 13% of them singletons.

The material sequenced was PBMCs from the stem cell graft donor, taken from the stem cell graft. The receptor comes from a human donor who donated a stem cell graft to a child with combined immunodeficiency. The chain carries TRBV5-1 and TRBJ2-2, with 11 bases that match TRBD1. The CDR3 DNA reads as TGCGCCAGCAGCTTGGCCGCCGACGGGACAGGGGGCACCGGGGAGCTGTTTTTT. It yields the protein CASSLAADGTGGTGELFF.